A single count supports the clone carrying this T cell receptor (beta chain). Its antigen is unidentified. Time point given: time of PML onset. PML was confirmed by JC virus DNA in cerebrospinal fluid. The assay was immunoSEQ multiplex PCR, and TCRdb's table has in-frame clones only and misses some. Found here are roughly 34,000 clones, over 75% of them singletons; the top ten hold 3.2%. The data derive from a study of multiple sclerosis patients with progressive multifocal leukoencephalopathy. Study conclusions and caveats: Less diverse TRB repertoires were suggested in most PML patients.

The CDR3 sequence is 15 residues long. V gave up 6 bases and J gave up 7 bases, with 19 bases separating them. CDR1 and CDR2 (germline): MNHEY, SMNVEV (reference sequence). The sequenced sample was PBMCs, obtained from a patient treated with natalizumab. This clonotype originated in a human donor with progressive multifocal leukoencephalopathy. The rearrangement uses TRBV27 and TRBJ1-5; maybe TRBD1 (5 bases). As DNA, the CDR3 is TGTGCCAGCAGCCCCCTCGGGATGCGGGGGCAGCCCCAGCATTTT. Amino acids: CASSPLGMRGQPQHF.